This is a list of T cell receptor beta chains from one sample in a study of PD-1 blockade in mismatch repair-deficient tumors. The data were produced by immunoSEQ multiplex PCR, yet TCRdb's version contains in-frame clones alone and is incomplete. The sample holds about 100,000 clones, approximately 83% seen once. The material was peripheral blood, obtained 35 to 37 weeks after starting pembrolizumab. The receptors originated from an adult with mismatch repair-deficient cancer. The CDR3 runs from the conserved cysteine through the conserved F or W. A D gene is named only where the DNA matches it firmly. For some rows the clone size is stated as once, few or many, or as a class when expanded; others skip it.

V gene,clone size,J gene,CDR3 length,D gene,CDR3 DNA,CDR3 protein
TRBV19,-,TRBJ1-2,13,TRBD1,TGTGCCACCCAGGACAGGGCCCACTATGGCTACACCTTC,CATQDRAHYGYTF
TRBV6-5,-,TRBJ1-2,11,-,TGTGCCAGCAGTGGCCGGGGCAGCTACACCTTC,CASSGRGSYTF
TRBV18,-,TRBJ2-2,16,-,TGTGCCAGCTCACCTGAGGTCGGTCGAGCCACCGGGGAGCTGTTTTTT,CASSPEVGRATGELFF
TRBV29-1,once,TRBJ2-1,13,-,TGCAGCGTTGAAGGTACCTGGGACAATGAGCAGTTCTTC,CSVEGTWDNEQFF
TRBV6-5,few,TRBJ1-1,15,TRBD1,TGTGCCAGCAGTTACGAGACAGGGGTGAACACTGAAGCTTTCTTT,CASSYETGVNTEAFF
TRBV13,-,TRBJ2-5,17,TRBD2,TGTGCCAGCAGAAAAGGGGGACTAGCGGGAGGAGGGGAGACCCAGTACTTC,CASRKGGLAGGGETQYF
TRBV5-1,-,TRBJ1-1,15,-,TGCGCCAGCAGCTTGGAGGGGGGGCGCGACACTGAAGCTTTCTTT,CASSLEGGRDTEAFF
TRBV10-3,-,TRBJ2-1,16,TRBD1,TGTGCCATCAGTGCACCGGGACAGGGGGATAGCAATGAGCAGTTCTTC,CAISAPGQGDSNEQFF
TRBV9,-,TRBJ2-1,15,TRBD2,TGTGCCAGCAGCCGGGCTAGCGGGAGTCTCGATGAGCAGTTCTTC,CASSRASGSLDEQFF
TRBV7-6,-,TRBJ2-7,14,-,TGTGCCAGCAGCCCAGCCGCGATTTCCTACGAGCAGTACTTC,CASSPAAISYEQYF
TRBV10-3,-,TRBJ2-7,12,-,TGTGCCATCAGTGGAGACGCCGGCCAGCAGTACTTC,CAISGDAGQQYF
TRBV18,-,TRBJ1-5,14,TRBD1,TGTGCCAGCTCAGAAGGATTACAGGGGAGACCCCAGCATTTT,CASSEGLQGRPQHF
TRBV9,-,TRBJ2-3,15,-,TGTGCCAGCAGCGTAGGAGGTTGGGGCACAGATACGCAGTATTTT,CASSVGGWGTDTQYF
TRBV6-1,-,TRBJ2-7,12,TRBD1,TGTGCCAGCGGGCACAGGGGCAACGAGCAGTACTTC,CASGHRGNEQYF
TRBV5-1,-,TRBJ1-1,14,-,TGCGCCAGCAGCTCCCGATGGGGGCGCACTGAAGCTTTCTTT,CASSSRWGRTEAFF
TRBV12-5,-,TRBJ1-5,15,-,TGTGCTAGTGGGCAAACAGGGTTGGGCAATCAGCCCCAGCATTTT,CASGQTGLGNQPQHF
TRBV28,-,TRBJ1-2,14,-,TGTGCCAGCCGACGGGGCTCGTACAACTATGGCTACACCTTC,CASRRGSYNYGYTF
TRBV9,-,TRBJ2-1,18,TRBD2,TGTGCCAGCAGCAACCCGAACCGACTAGCGGGAGAACGGAATGAGCAGTTCTTC,CASSNPNRLAGERNEQFF
TRBV13,-,TRBJ1-2,14,-,TGTGCCAGCAGCTCTAGAGGAGCCGACTATGGCTACACCTTC,CASSSRGADYGYTF
TRBV10-2,-,TRBJ1-1,10,-,TGCGCCAGCGGGGGTAACGAAGCTTTCTTT,CASGGNEAFF
TRBV6-5,once,TRBJ1-2,13,TRBD1,TGTGCCAGCAGTTTGGGACAGTCTATGGGCTACACCTTC,CASSLGQSMGYTF
TRBV19,-,TRBJ1-2,13,-,TGTGCCAGTAGTATCCCGGGGCTGAGTGGCTACACCTTC,CASSIPGLSGYTF
TRBV5-1,-,TRBJ2-7,12,-,TGCGCCAGCAAATCGGACGGGGGTCAGCAGTACTTC,CASKSDGGQQYF
TRBV11-1,-,TRBJ2-2,13,-,TGTGCCAGCAGCTCAAGGTCGGCCGGGGAGCTGTTTTTT,CASSSRSAGELFF
TRBV4-1,-,TRBJ2-1,15,-,TGCGCCAGCAGCCACCCGGGACTGGTGATCGATGAGCAGTTCTTC,CASSHPGLVIDEQFF
TRBV30,-,TRBJ1-5,16,TRBD1,TGTGCCTGGAGCGTACAGGGGGAAAACAGGGGTCAGCCCCAGCATTTT,CAWSVQGENRGQPQHF